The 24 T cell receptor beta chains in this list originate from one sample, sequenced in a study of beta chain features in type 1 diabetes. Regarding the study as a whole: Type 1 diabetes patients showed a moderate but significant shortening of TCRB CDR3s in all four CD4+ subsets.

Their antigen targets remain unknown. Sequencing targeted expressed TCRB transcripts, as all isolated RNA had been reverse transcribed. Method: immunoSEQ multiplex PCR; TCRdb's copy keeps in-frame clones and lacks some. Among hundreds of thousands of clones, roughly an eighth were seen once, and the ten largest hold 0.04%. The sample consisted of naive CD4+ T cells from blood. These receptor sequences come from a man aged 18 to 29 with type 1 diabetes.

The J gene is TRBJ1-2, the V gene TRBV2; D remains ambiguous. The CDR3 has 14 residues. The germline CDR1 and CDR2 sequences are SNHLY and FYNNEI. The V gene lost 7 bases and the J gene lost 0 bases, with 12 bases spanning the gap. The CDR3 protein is CASTGVGANYGYTF. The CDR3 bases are TGTGCCAGCACCGGAGTTGGGGCTAACTATGGCTACACCTTC.

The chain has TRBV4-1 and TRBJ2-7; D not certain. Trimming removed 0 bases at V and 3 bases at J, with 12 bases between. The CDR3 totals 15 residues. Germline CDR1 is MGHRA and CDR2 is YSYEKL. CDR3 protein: CASSQDLFRRYEQYF. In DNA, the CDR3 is TGCGCCAGCAGCCAAGATCTTTTTCGGCGCTACGAGCAGTACTTC.

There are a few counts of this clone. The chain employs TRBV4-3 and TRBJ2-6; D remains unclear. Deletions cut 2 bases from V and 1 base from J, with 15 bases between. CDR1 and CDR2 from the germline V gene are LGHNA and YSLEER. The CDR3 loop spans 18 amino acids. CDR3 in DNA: TGCGCCAGCAGCCAACACGACTTCGGGCTTTCTGGGGCCAACGTCCTGACTTTC. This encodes CASSQHDFGLSGANVLTF.

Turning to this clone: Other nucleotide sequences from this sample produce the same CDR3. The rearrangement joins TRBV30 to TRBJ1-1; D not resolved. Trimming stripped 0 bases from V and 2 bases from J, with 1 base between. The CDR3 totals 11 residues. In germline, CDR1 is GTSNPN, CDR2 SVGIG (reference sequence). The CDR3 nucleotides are TGTGCCTGGAGTGTCAACACTGAAGCTTTCTTT. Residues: CAWSVNTEAFF.

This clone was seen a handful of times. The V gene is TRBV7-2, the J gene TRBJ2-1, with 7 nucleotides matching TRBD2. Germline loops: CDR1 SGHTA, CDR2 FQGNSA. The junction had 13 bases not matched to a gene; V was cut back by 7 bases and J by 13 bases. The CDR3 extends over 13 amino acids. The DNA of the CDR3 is TGTGCCAGCACACAGCGTTGGGCAGCGGGACAGTTCTTC. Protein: CASTQRWAAGQFF.

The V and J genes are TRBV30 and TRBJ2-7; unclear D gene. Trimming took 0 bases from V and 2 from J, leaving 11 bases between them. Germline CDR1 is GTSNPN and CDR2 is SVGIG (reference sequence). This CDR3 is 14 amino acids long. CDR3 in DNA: TGTGCCTGGAGTGTCCGGCTAAATCCCTACGAGCAGTACTTC. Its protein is CAWSVRLNPYEQYF.

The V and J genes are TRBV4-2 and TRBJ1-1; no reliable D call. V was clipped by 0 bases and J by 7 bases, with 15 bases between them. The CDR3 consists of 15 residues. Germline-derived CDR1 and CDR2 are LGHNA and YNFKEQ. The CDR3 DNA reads TGTGCCAGCAGCCAAGATCCCTCTTTATTCCGTGAAGCTTTCTTT. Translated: CASSQDPSLFREAFF.

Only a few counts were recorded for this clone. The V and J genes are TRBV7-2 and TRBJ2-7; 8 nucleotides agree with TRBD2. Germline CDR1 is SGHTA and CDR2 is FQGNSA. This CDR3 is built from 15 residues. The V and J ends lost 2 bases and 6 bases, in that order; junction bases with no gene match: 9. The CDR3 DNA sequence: TGTGCCAGCAGCTTAACTCCGGGACTAGGAGGCGAGCAGTACTTC. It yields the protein CASSLTPGLGGEQYF.

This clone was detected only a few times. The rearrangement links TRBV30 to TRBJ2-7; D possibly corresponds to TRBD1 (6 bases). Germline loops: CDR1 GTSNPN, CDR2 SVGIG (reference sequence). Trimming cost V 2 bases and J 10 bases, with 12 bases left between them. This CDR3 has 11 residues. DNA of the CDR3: TGTGCCTGGAGTCTTCCAGGGGAACAGTACTTC. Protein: CAWSLPGEQYF.

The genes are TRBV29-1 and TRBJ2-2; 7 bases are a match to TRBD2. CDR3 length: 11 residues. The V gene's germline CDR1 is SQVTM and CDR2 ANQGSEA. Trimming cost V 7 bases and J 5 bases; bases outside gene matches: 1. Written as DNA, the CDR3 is TGCAGCGCCGGGGGGACCGGGGAGCTGTTTTTT. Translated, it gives CSAGGTGELFF.

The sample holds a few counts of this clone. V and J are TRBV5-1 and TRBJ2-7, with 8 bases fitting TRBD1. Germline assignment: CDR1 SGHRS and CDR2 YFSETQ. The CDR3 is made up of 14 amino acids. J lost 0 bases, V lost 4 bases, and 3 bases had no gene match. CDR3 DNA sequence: TGCGCCAGCAGCGGGACAGGCGACTCCTACGAGCAGTACTTC. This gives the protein CASSGTGDSYEQYF.

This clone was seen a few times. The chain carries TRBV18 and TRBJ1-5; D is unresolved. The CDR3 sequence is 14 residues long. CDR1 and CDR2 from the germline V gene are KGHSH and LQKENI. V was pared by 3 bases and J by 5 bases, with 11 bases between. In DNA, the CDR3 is TGTGCCAGCTCACCCGACGGAGGCGATCAGCCCCAGCATTTT. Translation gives CASSPDGGDQPQHF. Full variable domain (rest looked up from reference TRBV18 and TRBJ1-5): NAGVMQNPRHLVRRRGQEARLRCSPMKGHSHVYWYRQLPEEGLKFMVYLQKENIIDESGMPKERFSAEFPKEGPSILRIQQVVRGDSAAYFCASSPDGGDQPQHFGDGTRLSIL.

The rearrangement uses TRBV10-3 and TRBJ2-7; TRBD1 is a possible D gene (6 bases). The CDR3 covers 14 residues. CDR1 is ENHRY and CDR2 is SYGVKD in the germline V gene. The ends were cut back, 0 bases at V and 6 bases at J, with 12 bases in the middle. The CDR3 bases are TGTGCCATCAGTGAGTCGACAGGTGGCTCCGAGCAGTACTTC. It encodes CAISESTGGSEQYF.

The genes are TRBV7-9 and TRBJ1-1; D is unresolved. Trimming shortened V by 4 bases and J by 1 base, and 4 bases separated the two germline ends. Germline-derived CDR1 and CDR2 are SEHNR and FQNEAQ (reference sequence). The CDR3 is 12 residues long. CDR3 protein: CASSWRNTEAFF. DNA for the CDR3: TGTGCCAGCAGCTGGAGGAACACTGAAGCTTTCTTT.

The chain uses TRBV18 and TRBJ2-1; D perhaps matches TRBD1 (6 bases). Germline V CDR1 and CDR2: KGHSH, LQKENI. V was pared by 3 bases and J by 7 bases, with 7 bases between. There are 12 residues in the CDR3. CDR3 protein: CASSPQGNEQFF. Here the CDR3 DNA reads TGTGCCAGCTCACCGCAGGGGAATGAGCAGTTCTTC.

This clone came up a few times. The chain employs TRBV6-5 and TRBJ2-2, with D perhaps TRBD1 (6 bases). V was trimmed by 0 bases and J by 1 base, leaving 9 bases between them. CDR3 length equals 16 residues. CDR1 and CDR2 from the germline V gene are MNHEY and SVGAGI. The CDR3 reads CASSYSGHLNTGELFF. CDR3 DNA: TGTGCCAGCAGTTACTCGGGACACTTGAACACCGGGGAGCTGTTTTTT.

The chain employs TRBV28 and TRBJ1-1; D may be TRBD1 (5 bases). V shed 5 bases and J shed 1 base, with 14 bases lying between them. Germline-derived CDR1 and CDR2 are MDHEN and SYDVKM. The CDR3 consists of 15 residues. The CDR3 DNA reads TGTGCCAGCAGTGGGACCGCCTCGCAGAACACTGAAGCTTTCTTT. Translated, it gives CASSGTASQNTEAFF.

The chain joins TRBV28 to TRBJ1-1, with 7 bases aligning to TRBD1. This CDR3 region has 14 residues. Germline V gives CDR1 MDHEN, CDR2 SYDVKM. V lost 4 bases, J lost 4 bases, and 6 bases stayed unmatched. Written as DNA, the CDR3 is TGTGCCAGCAGTTCGCACAGGGGCACCACTGAAGCTTTCTTT. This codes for CASSSHRGTTEAFF.

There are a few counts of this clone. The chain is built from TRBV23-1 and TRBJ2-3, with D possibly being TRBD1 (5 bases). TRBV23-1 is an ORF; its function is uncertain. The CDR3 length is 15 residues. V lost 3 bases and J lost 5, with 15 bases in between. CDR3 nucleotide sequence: TGCGCCAGCAGTCATGGACACCCGGTAGGAGATACGCAGTATTTT. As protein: CASSHGHPVGDTQYF.

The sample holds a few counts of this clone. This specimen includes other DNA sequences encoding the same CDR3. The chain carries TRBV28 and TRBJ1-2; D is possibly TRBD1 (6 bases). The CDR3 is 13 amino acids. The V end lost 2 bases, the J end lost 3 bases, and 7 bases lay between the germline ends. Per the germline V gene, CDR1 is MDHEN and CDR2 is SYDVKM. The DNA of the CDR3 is TGTGCCAGCAGTTTAGGGGGCGACTATGGCTACACCTTC. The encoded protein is CASSLGGDYGYTF.

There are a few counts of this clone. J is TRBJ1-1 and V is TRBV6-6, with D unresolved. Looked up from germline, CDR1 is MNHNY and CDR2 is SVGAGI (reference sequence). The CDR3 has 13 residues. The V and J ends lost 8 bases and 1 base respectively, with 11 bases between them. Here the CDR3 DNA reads TGTGCCAGCCGAATGGACCCGAACACTGAAGCTTTCTTT. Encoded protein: CASRMDPNTEAFF.

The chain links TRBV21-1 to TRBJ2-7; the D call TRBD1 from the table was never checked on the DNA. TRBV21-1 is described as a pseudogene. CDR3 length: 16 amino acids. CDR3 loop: CASSLPRGQSTYEQYF. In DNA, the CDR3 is TGTGCCAGCAGCCTTCCCCGTGGACAGTCTACCTACGAGCAGTACTTC.

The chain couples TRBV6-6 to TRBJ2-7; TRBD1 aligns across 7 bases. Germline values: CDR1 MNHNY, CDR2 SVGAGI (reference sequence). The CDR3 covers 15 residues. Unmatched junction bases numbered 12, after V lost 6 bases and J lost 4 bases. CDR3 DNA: TGTGCCAGCAGACAGGGGCCGGGGCGCGGTTACGAGCAGTACTTC. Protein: CASRQGPGRGYEQYF.

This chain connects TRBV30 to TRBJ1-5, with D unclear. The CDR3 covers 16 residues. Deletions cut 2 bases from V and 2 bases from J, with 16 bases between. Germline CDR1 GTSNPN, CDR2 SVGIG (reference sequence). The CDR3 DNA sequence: TGTGCCTGGAGTTTGGGTCCCGGAGTTGGCAATCAGCCCCAGCATTTT. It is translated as CAWSLGPGVGNQPQHF.